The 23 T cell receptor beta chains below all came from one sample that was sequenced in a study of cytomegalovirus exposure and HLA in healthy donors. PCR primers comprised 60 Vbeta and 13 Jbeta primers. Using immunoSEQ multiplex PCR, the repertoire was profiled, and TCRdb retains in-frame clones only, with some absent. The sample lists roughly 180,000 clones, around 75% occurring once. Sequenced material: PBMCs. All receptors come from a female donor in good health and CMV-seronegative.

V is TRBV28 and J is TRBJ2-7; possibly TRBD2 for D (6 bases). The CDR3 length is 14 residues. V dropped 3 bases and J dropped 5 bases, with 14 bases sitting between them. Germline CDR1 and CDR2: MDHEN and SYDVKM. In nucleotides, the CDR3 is TGTGCCAGCAGTTTGGCGGGGAGCGCCCACGAGCAGTACTTC. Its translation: CASSLAGSAHEQYF. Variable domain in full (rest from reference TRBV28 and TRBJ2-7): DVKVTQSSRYLVKRTGEKVFLECVQDMDHENMFWYRQDPGLGLRLIYFSYDVKMKEKGDIPEGYSVSREKKERFSLILESASTNQTSMYLCASSLAGSAHEQYFGPGTRLTVT.

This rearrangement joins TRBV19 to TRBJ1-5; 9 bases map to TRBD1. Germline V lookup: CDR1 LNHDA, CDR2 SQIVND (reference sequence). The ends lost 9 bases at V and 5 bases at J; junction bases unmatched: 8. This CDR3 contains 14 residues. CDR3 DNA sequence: TGTGCCAGCGGGTCCACAGGGGGCCATCAGCCCCAGCATTTT. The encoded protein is CASGSTGGHQPQHF.

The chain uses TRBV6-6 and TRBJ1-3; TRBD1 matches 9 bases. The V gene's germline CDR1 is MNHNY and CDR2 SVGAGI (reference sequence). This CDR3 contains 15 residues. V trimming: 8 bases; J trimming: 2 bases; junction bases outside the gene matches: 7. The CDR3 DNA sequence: TGTGCCAGCTTTGGGACAGGGACCCCTGGAAACACCATATATTTT. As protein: CASFGTGTPGNTIYF.

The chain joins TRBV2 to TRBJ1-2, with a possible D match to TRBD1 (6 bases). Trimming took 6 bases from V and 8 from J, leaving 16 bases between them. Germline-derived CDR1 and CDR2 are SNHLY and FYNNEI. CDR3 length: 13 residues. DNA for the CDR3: TGTGCCAGCAGAGCCCTCCCAGGGGAAGGCTACACCTTC. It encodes CASRALPGEGYTF.

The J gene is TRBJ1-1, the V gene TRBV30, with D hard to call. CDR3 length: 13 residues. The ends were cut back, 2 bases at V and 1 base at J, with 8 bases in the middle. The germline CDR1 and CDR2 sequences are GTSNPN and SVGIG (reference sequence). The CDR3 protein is CAWSISQNTEAFF. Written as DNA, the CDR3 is TGTGCCTGGAGTATCAGTCAGAACACTGAAGCTTTCTTT.

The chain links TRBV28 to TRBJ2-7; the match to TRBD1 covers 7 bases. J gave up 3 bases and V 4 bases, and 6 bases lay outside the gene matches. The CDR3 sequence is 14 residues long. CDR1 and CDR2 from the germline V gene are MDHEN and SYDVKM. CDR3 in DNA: TGTGCCAGCAGTTCCACAGGGGTTAACTACGAGCAGTACTTC. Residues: CASSSTGVNYEQYF.

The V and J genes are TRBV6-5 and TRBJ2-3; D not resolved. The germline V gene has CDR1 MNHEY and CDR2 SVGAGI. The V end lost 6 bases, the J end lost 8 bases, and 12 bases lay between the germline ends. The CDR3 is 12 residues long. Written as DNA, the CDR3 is TGTGCCAGCAGCCCAATATCGGGTACGCAGTATTTT. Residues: CASSPISGTQYF.

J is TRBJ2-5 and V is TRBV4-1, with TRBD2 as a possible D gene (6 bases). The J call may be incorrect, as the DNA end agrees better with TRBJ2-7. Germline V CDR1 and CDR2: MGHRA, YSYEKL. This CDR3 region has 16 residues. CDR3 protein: CASSQEASVAAYEQYF. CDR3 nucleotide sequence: TGCGCCAGCAGCCAAGAGGCTAGCGTGGCCGCCTACGAGCAGTACTTC.

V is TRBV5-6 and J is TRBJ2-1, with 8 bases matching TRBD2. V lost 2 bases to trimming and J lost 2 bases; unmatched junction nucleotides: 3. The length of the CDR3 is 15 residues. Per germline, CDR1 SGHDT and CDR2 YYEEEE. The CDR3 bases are TGTGCCAGCAGCTTAGCGGGGGCTACCTACAATGAGCAGTTCTTC. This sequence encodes CASSLAGATYNEQFF.

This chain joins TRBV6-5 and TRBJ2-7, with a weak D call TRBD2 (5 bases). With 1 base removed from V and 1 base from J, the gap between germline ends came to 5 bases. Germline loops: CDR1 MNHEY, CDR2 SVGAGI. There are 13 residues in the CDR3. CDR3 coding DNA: TGTGCCAGCAGTTACTGGGAGTCCTACGAGCAGTACTTC. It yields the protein CASSYWESYEQYF.

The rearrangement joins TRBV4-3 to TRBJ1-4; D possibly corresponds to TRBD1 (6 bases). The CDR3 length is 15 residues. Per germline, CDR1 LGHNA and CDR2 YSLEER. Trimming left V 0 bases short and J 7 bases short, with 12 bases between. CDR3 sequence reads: CASSQDRGAGEKLFF. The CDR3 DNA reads TGCGCCAGCAGCCAAGACCGGGGGGCCGGTGAAAAACTGTTTTTT.

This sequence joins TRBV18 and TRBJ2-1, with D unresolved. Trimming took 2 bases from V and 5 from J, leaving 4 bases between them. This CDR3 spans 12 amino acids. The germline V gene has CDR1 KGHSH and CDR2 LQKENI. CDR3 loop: CASSPNNNEQFF. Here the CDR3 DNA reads TGTGCCAGCTCACCAAATAACAATGAGCAGTTCTTC. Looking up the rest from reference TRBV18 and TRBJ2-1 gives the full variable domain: NAGVMQNPRHLVRRRGQEARLRCSPMKGHSHVYWYRQLPEEGLKFMVYLQKENIIDESGMPKERFSAEFPKEGPSILRIQQVVRGDSAAYFCASSPNNNEQFFGPGTRLTVL.

In DNA, the CDR3 is TGTGCCAGCAGCTTAGGACGATGGACTAGCGGGAGTCGTGAGCAGTACTTC. As protein: CASSLGRWTSGSREQYF. This chain joins TRBV11-1 and TRBJ2-7; 13 positions agree with TRBD2. Germline-derived CDR1 and CDR2 are SGHAT and FQDESV (reference sequence). This CDR3 is 17 amino acids long. The ends lost 1 base at V and 7 bases at J; junction bases unmatched: 10.

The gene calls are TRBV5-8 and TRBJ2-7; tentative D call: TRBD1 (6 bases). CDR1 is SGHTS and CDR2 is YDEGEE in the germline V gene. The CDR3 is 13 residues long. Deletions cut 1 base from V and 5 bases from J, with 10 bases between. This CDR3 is CASSLQGSDEQYF. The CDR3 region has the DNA TGTGCCAGCAGCTTGCAGGGGTCGGACGAGCAGTACTTC.

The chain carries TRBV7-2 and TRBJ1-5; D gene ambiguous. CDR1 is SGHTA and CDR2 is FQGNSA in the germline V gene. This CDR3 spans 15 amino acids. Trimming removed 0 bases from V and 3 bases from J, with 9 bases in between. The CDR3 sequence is CASSLAGGNNQPQHF. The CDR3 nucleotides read TGTGCCAGCAGCTTAGCAGGAGGGAACAATCAGCCCCAGCATTTT.

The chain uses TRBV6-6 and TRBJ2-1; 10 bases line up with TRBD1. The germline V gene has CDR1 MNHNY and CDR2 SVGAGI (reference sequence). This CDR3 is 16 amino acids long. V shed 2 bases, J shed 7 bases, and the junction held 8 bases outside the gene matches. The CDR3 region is CASSYDDRGRGNEQFF. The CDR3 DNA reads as TGTGCCAGCAGTTACGACGACAGGGGGCGCGGGAATGAGCAGTTCTTC.

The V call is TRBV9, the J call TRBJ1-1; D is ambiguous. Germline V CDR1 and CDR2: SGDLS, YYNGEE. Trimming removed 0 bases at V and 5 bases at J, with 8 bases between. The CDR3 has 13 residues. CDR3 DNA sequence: TGTGCCAGCAGCGTAGGTCAGGAAACTGAAGCTTTCTTT. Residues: CASSVGQETEAFF.

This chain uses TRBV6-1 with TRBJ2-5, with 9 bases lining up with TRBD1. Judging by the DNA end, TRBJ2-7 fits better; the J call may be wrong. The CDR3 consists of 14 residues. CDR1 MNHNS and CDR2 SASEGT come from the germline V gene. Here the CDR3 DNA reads TGTGCCAGCAGTGTGGGGACAGGGCCCCACGAGCAGTACTTC. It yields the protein CASSVGTGPHEQYF.

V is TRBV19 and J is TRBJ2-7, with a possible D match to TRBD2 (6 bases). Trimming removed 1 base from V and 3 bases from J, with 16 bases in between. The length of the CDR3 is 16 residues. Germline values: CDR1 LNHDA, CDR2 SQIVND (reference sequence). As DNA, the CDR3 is TGTGCCAGTAGTATAGGGGGAGGCTCGGAAGGCTACGAGCAGTACTTC. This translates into CASSIGGGSEGYEQYF.

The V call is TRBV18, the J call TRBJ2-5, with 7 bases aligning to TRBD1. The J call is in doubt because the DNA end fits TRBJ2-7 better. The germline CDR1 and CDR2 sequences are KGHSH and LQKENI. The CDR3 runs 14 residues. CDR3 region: CASSPLTGTYEQYF. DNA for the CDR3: TGTGCCAGCTCACCACTGACAGGGACCTACGAGCAGTACTTC.

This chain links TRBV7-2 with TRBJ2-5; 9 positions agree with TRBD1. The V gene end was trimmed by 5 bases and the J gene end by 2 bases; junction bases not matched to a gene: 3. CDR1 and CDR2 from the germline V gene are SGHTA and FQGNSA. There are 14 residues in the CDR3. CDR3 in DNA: TGTGCCAGCAGCCAGGACAGGGGACAAGAGACCCAGTACTTC. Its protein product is CASSQDRGQETQYF. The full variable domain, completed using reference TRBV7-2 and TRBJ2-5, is GAGVSQSPSNKVTEKGKDVELRCDPISGHTALYWYRQSLGQGLEFLIYFQGNSAPDKSGLPSDRFSAERTGGSVSTLTIQRTQQEDSAVYLCASSQDRGQETQYFGPGTRLLVL.

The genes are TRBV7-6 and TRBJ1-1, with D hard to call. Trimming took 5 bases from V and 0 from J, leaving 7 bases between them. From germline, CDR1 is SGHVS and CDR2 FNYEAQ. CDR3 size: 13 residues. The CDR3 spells CASSRGLNTEAFF. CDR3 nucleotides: TGTGCCAGCAGCAGAGGGCTGAACACTGAAGCTTTCTTT.

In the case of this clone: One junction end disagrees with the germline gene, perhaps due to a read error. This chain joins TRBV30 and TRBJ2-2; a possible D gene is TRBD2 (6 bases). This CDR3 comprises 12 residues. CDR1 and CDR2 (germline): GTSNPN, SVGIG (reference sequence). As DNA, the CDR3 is TGTGCCCGGAGGGCAGGGACCGGGGAGCTGTTTTTT. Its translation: CARRAGTGELFF.